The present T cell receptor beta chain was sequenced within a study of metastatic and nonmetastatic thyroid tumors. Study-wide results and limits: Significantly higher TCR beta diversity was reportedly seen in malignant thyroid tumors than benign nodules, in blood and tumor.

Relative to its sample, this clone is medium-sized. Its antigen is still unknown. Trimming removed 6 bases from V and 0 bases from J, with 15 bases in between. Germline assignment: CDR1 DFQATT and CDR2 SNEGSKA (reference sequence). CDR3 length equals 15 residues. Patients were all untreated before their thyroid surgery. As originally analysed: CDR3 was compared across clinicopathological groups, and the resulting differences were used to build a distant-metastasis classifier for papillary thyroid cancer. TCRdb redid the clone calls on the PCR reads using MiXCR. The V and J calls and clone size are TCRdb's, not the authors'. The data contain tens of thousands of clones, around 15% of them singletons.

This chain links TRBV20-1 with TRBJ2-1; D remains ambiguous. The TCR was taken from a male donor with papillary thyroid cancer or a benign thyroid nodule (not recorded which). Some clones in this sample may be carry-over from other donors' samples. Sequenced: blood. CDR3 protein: CSAPAKLSSYNEQFF. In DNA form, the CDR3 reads TGCAGTGCGCCGGCTAAGCTGAGCTCCTACAATGAGCAGTTCTTC.